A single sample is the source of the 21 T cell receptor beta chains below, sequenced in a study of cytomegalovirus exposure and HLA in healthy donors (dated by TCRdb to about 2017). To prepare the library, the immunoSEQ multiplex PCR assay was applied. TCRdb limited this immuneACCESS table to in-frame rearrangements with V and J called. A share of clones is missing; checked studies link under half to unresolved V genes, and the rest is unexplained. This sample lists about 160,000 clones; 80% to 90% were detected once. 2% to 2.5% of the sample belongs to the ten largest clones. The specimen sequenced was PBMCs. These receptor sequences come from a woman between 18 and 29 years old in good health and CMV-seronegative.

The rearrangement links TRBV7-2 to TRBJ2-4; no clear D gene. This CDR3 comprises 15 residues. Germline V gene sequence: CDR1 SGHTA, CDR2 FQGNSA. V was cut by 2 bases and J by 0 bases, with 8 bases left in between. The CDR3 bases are TGTGCCAGCAGCTTATGGAGCCTAGCCAAAAACATTCAGTACTTC. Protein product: CASSLWSLAKNIQYF.

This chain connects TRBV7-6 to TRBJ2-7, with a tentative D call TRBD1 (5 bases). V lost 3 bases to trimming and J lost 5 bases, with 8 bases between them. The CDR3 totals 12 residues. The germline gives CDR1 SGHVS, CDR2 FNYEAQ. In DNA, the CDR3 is TGTGCCAGCAGCTTGAAGGGGAACGAGCAGTACTTC. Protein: CASSLKGNEQYF.

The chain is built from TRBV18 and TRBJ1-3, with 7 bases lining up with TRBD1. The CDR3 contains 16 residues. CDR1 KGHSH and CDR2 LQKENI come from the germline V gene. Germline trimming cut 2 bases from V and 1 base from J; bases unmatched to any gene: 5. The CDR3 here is CASSPNLQGSGNTIYF. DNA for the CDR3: TGTGCCAGCTCACCAAATTTACAGGGGTCTGGAAACACCATATATTTT.

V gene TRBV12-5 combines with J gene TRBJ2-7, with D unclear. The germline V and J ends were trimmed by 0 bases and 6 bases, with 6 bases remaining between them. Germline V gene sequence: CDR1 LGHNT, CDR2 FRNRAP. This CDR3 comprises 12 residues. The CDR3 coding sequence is TGTGCTAGTGGTTTGGTAAAGAGCGAGCAGTACTTC. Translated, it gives CASGLVKSEQYF.

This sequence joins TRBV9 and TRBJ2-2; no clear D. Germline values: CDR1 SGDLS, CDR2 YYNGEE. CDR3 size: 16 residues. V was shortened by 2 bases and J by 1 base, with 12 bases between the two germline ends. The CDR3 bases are TGTGCCAGCAGCGTTTCGAGGAGTGGGAACACCGGGGAGCTGTTTTTT. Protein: CASSVSRSGNTGELFF.

CDR3 in amino acids: CASSPSGGTEVYTEAFF. In DNA, the CDR3 is TGCGCCAGCAGCCCTTCCGGAGGGACTGAAGTTTACACTGAAGCTTTCTTT. V gene TRBV5-1 combines with J gene TRBJ1-1; TRBD1 might be the D (5 bases). Per germline, CDR1 SGHRS and CDR2 YFSETQ. CDR3 length: 17 residues. Trimming shortened V by 4 bases and J by 3 bases, and 22 bases separated the two germline ends.

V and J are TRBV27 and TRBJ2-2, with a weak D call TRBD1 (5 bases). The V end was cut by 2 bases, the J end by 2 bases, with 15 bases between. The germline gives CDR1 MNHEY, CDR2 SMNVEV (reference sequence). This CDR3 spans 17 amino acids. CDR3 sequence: CASSLTHAGPNTGELFF. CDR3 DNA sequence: TGTGCCAGCAGTTTAACCCACGCAGGGCCTAACACCGGGGAGCTGTTTTTT.

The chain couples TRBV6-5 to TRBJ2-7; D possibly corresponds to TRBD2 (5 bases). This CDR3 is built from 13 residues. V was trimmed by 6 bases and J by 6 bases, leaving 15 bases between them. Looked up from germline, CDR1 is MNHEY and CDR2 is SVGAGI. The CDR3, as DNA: TGTGCCAGCAGAACCCGGGATTTAGGCGAGCAGTACTTC. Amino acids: CASRTRDLGEQYF.

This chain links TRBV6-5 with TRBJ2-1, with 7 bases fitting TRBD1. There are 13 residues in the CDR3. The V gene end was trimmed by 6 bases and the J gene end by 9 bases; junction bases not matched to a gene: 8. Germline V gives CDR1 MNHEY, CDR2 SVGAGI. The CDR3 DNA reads TGTGCCAGCAGAGGAACAGGGGTGGGTGAGCAGTTCTTC. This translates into CASRGTGVGEQFF.

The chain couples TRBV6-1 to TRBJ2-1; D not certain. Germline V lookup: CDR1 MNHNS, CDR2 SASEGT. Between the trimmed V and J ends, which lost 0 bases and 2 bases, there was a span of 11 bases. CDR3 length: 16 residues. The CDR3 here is CASSEASRFPYNEQFF. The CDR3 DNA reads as TGTGCCAGCAGTGAAGCGTCCCGGTTCCCCTACAATGAGCAGTTCTTC.

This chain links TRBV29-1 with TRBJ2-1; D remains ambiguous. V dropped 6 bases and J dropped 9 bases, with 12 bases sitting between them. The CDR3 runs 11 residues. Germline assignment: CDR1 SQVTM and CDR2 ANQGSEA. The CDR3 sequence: CSVGPGSEQFF. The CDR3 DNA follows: TGCAGCGTCGGTCCAGGTAGTGAGCAGTTCTTC.

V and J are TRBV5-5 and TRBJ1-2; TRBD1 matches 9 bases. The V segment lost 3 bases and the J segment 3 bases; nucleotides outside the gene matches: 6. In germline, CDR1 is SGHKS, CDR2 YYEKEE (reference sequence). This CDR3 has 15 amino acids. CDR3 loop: CASSSTGGEHYGYTF. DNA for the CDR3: TGTGCCAGCAGCTCCACAGGGGGCGAACACTATGGCTACACCTTC.

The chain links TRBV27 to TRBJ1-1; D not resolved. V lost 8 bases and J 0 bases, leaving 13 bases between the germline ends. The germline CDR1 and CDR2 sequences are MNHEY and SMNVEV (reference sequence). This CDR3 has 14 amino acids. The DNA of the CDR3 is TGTGCCAGCGTTGACTCAAATATGAACACTGAAGCTTTCTTT. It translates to CASVDSNMNTEAFF.

The CDR3, as DNA: TGTGCCAGCAGCTTAGACCAGTTCGCTGAAGCTTTCTTT. Its protein product is CASSLDQFAEAFF. The chain combines TRBV7-6 with TRBJ1-1; D remains unclear. CDR3 length: 13 residues. Germline V gives CDR1 SGHVS, CDR2 FNYEAQ. V dropped 1 base and J dropped 6 bases, with 9 bases sitting between them.

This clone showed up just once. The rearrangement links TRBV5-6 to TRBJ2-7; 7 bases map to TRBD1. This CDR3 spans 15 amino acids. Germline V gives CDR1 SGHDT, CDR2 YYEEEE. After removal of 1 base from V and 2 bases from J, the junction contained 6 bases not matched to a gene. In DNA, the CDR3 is TGTGCCAGCAGCTTGCGGACAGGACCTCCCTACGAGCAGTACTTC. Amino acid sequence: CASSLRTGPPYEQYF.

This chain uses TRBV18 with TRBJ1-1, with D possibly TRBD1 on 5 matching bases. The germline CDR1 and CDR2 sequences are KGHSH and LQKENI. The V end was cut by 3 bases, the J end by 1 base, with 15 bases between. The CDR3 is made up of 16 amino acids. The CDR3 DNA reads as TGTGCCAGCTCACCCACGCCATTTACAGGGAACACTGAAGCTTTCTTT. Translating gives CASSPTPFTGNTEAFF.

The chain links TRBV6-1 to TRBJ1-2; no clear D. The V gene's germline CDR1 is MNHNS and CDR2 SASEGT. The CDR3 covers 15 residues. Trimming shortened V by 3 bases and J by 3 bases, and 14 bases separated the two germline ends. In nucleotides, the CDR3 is TGTGCCAGCAGTGAGAAGGTGGGTCGGGACTATGGCTACACCTTC. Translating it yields CASSEKVGRDYGYTF.

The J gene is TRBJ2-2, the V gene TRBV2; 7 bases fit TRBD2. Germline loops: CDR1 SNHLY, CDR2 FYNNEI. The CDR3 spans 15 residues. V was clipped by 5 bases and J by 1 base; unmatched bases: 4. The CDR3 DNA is TGTGCCAGCAGTCCCTTAGCGGGGAACACCGGGGAGCTGTTTTTT. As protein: CASSPLAGNTGELFF.

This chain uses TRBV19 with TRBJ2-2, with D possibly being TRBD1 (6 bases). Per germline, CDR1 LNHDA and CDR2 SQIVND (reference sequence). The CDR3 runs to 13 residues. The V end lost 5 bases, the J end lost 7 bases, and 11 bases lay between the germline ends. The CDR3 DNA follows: TGTGCCAGTAGTCAAACAGGGAACGGGGAGCTGTTTTTT. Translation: CASSQTGNGELFF.

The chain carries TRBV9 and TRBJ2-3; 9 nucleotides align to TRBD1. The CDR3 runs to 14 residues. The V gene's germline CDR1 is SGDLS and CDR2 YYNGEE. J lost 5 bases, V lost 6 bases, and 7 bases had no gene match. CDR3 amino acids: CASTTGQGIDTQYF. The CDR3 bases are TGTGCCAGCACCACAGGACAGGGGATAGATACGCAGTATTTT.

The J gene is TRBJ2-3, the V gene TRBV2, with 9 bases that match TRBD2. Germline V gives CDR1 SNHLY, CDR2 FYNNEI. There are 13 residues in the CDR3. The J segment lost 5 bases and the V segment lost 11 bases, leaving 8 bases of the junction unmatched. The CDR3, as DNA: TGTGCCGGAGCGGGGGGCGCCGAAGATACGCAGTATTTT. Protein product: CAGAGGAEDTQYF.